These T cell receptor beta chains were read from a single sample in a study of blood T cell repertoires in COVID-19. Sequencing was performed with immunoSEQ multiplex PCR; in TCRdb, only in-frame clones are kept and a portion is missing. The sample holds around 300,000 clones, 85% to 90% seen once. The sequenced sample consisted of PBMCs or T cells enriched from blood (not recorded which). These receptors were obtained from a woman younger than 30 who had recovered from COVID-19. Each CDR3 is given with its conserved first and last residue.

len	j_gene	v_gene	CDR3aa
16	TRBJ2-1	TRBV28	CASSFSHRGTYNEQFF
14	TRBJ1-2	TRBV9	CASSVGTGDYGYTF
13	TRBJ1-5	TRBV19	CASPDRRNQPQHF
15	TRBJ2-1	TRBV10-3	CAISESGQTTGEQFF
14	TRBJ1-4	TRBV25-1	CASNGIGVNEKLFF
15	TRBJ2-2	TRBV7-2	CASSLGDRGAGELFF
13	TRBJ1-1	TRBV5-1	CASSLATNTEAFF
15	TRBJ2-7	TRBV6-1	CASSLTSGASYEQYF
15	TRBJ1-2	TRBV7-9	CASSPGGPSNYGYTF
14	TRBJ1-2	TRBV6-5	CASKFQGEGYGYTF
13	TRBJ1-1	TRBV19	CASTSGGTPEAFF
13	TRBJ1-2	TRBV6-5	CASSTRQGHGYTF
15	TRBJ2-1	TRBV19	CASSFQQGSYNEQFF
11	TRBJ2-7	TRBV20-1	CSARDSYEQYF
12	TRBJ1-2	TRBV4-1	CASSQVRGGYTF
14	TRBJ1-2	TRBV2	CASTELGGNYGYTF
16	TRBJ2-1	TRBV7-6	CASSRLTSGGYNEQFF
16	TRBJ1-2	TRBV9	CASSATTGGLRYGYTF
14	TRBJ1-2	TRBV5-1	CASSFFMRDYGYTF
16	TRBJ2-3	TRBV12-5	CASGFFLGGRTDTQYF
11	TRBJ2-5	TRBV30	CAWSGKETQYF
15	TRBJ1-6	TRBV18	CASSPSIQGYSPLHF